These 18 T cell receptor beta chains share one sample of origin, sequenced in a study of T cells after yellow fever vaccination. TCRdb reprocessed the 5' RACE reads via MiXCR and lists one record per CDR3 protein. The sample lists about 350,000 distinct CDR3 sequences, 7% to 9% occurring once. Sequencing used PBMCs, obtained more than 40 days after the first yellow fever vaccination. The origin of the receptors is a man aged 18-30 years who received the YFV17D yellow fever vaccine.

This clonotype was observed a few times. This chain uses TRBV5-1 with TRBJ2-7, with D tentatively TRBD2 (7 bases). The length of the CDR3 is 15 residues. Trimming stripped 0 bases from V and 5 bases from J, with 15 bases between. Germline V lookup: CDR1 SGHRS, CDR2 YFSETQ. The CDR3 is CASSLGGGHQDEQYF. CDR3 sequence (DNA): TGCGCCAGCAGCTTGGGGGGGGGACACCAAGACGAGCAGTACTTC.

This clonotype came up many times. CDR3 residues: CASSLHPGRYEQYV. CDR3 nucleotide sequence: TGTGCCAGCAGCTTACACCCAGGGCGCTACGAGCAGTACGTC. The rearrangement links TRBV7-3 to TRBJ2-7; D is possibly TRBD1 (5 bases). This CDR3 comprises 14 residues. Germline V lookup: CDR1 SGHTA, CDR2 FQGTGA. With 2 bases removed from V and 3 bases from J, the gap between germline ends came to 11 bases.

The rearrangement links TRBV12-3 or TRBV12-4 to TRBJ2-5, with D unresolved. With 5 bases removed from V and 7 bases from J, the gap between germline ends came to 11 bases. The CDR3 extends over 12 amino acids. CDR3 sequence: CASSRATPTQYF. The DNA of the CDR3 is TGTGCCAGCAGTCGGGCCACGCCGACCCAGTACTTC.

V gene TRBV7-3 combines with J gene TRBJ2-3; 7 bases match TRBD1. The CDR3 spans 16 residues. The trim removed 5 bases at V and 2 bases at J, leaving 10 bases unmatched. Germline assignment: CDR1 SGHTA and CDR2 FQGTGA. The CDR3 DNA is TGTGCCAGCAGCCTAATGGGGACAGAGTTCACAGATACGCAGTATTTT. It specifies CASSLMGTEFTDTQYF.

The sample holds many counts of this clonotype. V and J are TRBV11-2 and TRBJ1-6; D uncertain. Trimming shortened V by 4 bases and J by 0 bases, and 13 bases separated the two germline ends. The CDR3 is made up of 17 amino acids. CDR1 and CDR2 (germline): SGHAT, FQNNGV. CDR3 loop: CASSSTLGSSYNSPLHF. Written as DNA, the CDR3 is TGTGCCAGCAGCTCGACCCTGGGGAGCTCCTATAATTCACCCCTCCACTTT.

This clonotype was seen a few times. The V call is TRBV7-9, the J call TRBJ2-1, with 10 bases fitting TRBD2. Unmatched junction bases numbered 8, after V lost 5 bases and J lost 4 bases. CDR1 and CDR2 (germline): SEHNR, FQNEAQ (reference sequence). The CDR3 contains 16 residues. Here the CDR3 DNA reads TGTGCCAGCAGCCTGGATCAGCGGGGGGGTTACAATGAGCAGTTCTTC. This encodes CASSLDQRGGYNEQFF. Full variable domain (remainder filled in from reference TRBV7-9 and TRBJ2-1): DTGVSQNPRHKITKRGQNVTFRCDPISEHNRLYWYRQTLGQGPEFLTYFQNEAQLEKSRLLSDRFSAERPKGSFSTLEIQRTEQGDSAMYLCASSLDQRGGYNEQFFGPGTRLTVL.

This chain connects TRBV7-6 to TRBJ2-5, with a tentative D call TRBD2 (5 bases). This CDR3 spans 19 amino acids. Germline V lookup: CDR1 SGHVS, CDR2 FNYEAQ. V lost 0 bases and J 4 bases, leaving 24 bases between the germline ends. The CDR3 is CASSLALRASSPFLETQYF. Here the CDR3 DNA reads TGTGCCAGCAGCTTAGCGCTAAGGGCTAGCTCACCATTCCTAGAGACCCAGTACTTC.

This clonotype has just a few counts. V and J are TRBV2 and TRBJ2-5, with a tentative D call TRBD2 (7 bases). The V and J ends lost 4 bases and 1 base respectively, with 16 bases between them. This CDR3 is 16 amino acids long. Germline CDR1 is SNHLY and CDR2 is FYNNEI. The CDR3 coding sequence is TGTGCCAGCAGTGGAAGACGCGGGGGCTCCCAAGAGACCCAGTACTTC. This encodes CASSGRRGGSQETQYF.

The chain couples TRBV2 to TRBJ1-1; 7 nucleotides line up with TRBD1. The germline V gene has CDR1 SNHLY and CDR2 FYNNEI. The CDR3 has 11 residues. The ends lost 11 bases at V and 4 bases at J; junction bases unmatched: 4. CDR3 coding DNA: TGTGCCGGACAGGAGGCCACTGAAGCTTTCTTT. Translating gives CAGQEATEAFF.

The J gene is TRBJ2-3, the V gene TRBV5-1; 9 nucleotides match TRBD1. V gave up 5 bases and J gave up 5 bases; unmatched junction bases: 6. Germline V CDR1 and CDR2: SGHRS, YFSETQ. CDR3 length: 14 amino acids. The CDR3: CASSEQGAGDTQYF. As DNA, the CDR3 is TGCGCCAGCAGTGAACAGGGGGCGGGAGATACGCAGTATTTT.

This clonotype was detected a few times. The chain links TRBV6-8 to TRBJ1-2; no firm D call. Trimming stripped 5 bases from V and 3 bases from J, with 16 bases between. The CDR3 loop spans 15 amino acids. Germline loops: CDR1 MNHGY, CDR2 SAAAGT. This CDR3 is CASSTTRGIDYGYTF. Here the CDR3 DNA reads TGTGCCAGCAGTACCACCCGCGGGATCGACTATGGCTACACCTTC.

The chain is built from TRBV28 and TRBJ2-4; D is perhaps TRBD1 (5 bases). V was pared by 5 bases and J by 1 base, with 12 bases between. CDR1 is MDHEN, CDR2 SYDVKM, per germline. The CDR3 has 15 residues. The CDR3 reads CASSGRVLAKNIQYF. CDR3 nucleotides: TGTGCCAGCAGTGGCAGGGTGTTGGCCAAAAACATTCAGTACTTC.

This clonotype has more than one count but fewer than ten. The chain combines TRBV7-2 with TRBJ1-2, with no clear D. CDR3 length: 14 residues. Trimming left V 5 bases short and J 4 bases short, with 14 bases between. The germline CDR1 and CDR2 sequences are SGHTA and FQGNSA. CDR3 nucleotide sequence: TGTGCCAGCAGCGCCAAGGGCATCCGCTATGGCTACACCTTC. It encodes CASSAKGIRYGYTF.

The chain is built from TRBV3-1 and TRBJ2-7, with a possible D match to TRBD2 (6 bases). Trimming shortened V by 1 base and J by 7 bases, and 17 bases separated the two germline ends. The germline V gene encodes CDR1 LGHDT and CDR2 YNNKEL (reference sequence). This CDR3 has 15 amino acids. The DNA of the CDR3 is TGTGCCAGCAGCCAAGGGGCAGGAGGGGTAGAAGAGCAGTACTTC. Translated: CASSQGAGGVEEQYF.

This clonotype was observed many times. The gene calls are TRBV20-1 and TRBJ1-2, with a weak D call TRBD1 (5 bases). Trimming removed 5 bases at V and 0 bases at J, with 7 bases between. In germline, CDR1 is DFQATT, CDR2 SNEGSKA (reference sequence). The CDR3 totals 12 residues. CDR3 sequence: CSALTANYGYTF. CDR3 sequence (DNA): TGCAGTGCTTTGACAGCTAACTATGGCTACACCTTC.

The chain joins TRBV6-1 to TRBJ1-3; D not certain. With 4 bases removed from V and 2 bases from J, the gap between germline ends came to 12 bases. The CDR3 has 15 residues. Germline CDR1 and CDR2: MNHNS and SASEGT. CDR3 coding DNA: TGTGCCAGCAGTGTTGTCGATTATCCTGGAAACACCATATATTTT. As protein: CASSVVDYPGNTIYF.

This clonotype was counted a few times. The chain carries TRBV7-2 and TRBJ1-1; tentative D call: TRBD1 (6 bases). V lost 4 bases and J lost 0, with 18 bases in between. Per the germline V gene, CDR1 is SGHTA and CDR2 is FQGNSA. This CDR3 is 17 amino acids long. The CDR3 nucleotides read TGTGCCAGCAGCTCACAGGGCGCCCCATGGGTGAACACTGAAGCTTTCTTT. It specifies CASSSQGAPWVNTEAFF.

This clonotype was recorded a few times. The V call is TRBV29-1, the J call TRBJ2-3, with D maybe TRBD2 (6 bases). The V end lost 4 bases, the J end lost 2 bases, and 13 bases lay between the germline ends. Germline values: CDR1 SQVTM, CDR2 ANQGSEA. This CDR3 has 14 residues. The CDR3 nucleotides read TGCAGCGTTGTACGGCTAGCGAACACAGATACGCAGTATTTT. Amino acids: CSVVRLANTDTQYF.